This TCR beta chain stems from a study of CD4+ T cells in melanoma (dated 2022 in TCRdb). For the study in its entirety: Neoantigen-specific CD4+ T cells in human melanoma were investigated in the study.

Libraries were made using the immunoSEQ multiplex PCR assay. TCRdb took over this immuneACCESS table, retaining in-frame rearrangements with V and J assigned. Such tables are incomplete; in checked studies, under half of the missing clones stem from an unresolved V gene, and the remainder is unexplained. This sample lists some 47,000 clones; 89% were detected once. The top ten constitute 12% of the sample. A note on this clone: No cognate antigen has been identified for it. No base-level quality is on record; no much larger clone is a single base apart.

The full study reports these points: The report described a correlation between neoantigen-specific CD4+ T cells and the function of CD8+ T cells, macrophages and B cells. Neoantigen-specific CD4+ T cells in melanoma were reported to have a range of differentiation states.

The donors were people with melanoma. The source is a human donor with melanoma. The sample taken for sequencing was peripheral blood.

The CDR3 here reads CASSPTNSNQPQHF. The sequenced DNA is TGTGCCAGCAGCCCGACAAATAGCAATCAGCCCCAGCATTTT. The rearrangement combines TRBV7-2 with TRBJ1-5; no D gene call is confident. Counted from cysteine to phenylalanine, this CDR3 has 14 amino acids. Only the CDR3 DNA stays, 42 bases, in frame from base 1. V loses 5 bases, J loses 0 bases, and the germline ends lie 8 bases apart. Looking up the germline V gene yields CDR1 SGHTA and CDR2 FQGNSA.